This passage covers 23 T cell receptor beta chains from one sample sequenced in a study of cytotoxic CD8 clonotypes in ibrutinib-treated CLL. Data came from immunoSEQ multiplex PCR; TCRdb stores just in-frame clones and leaves some out. The table lists 95,000 to 100,000 clones, around 73% of them singletons. The sequencing used PBMCs, collected after 12 months of ibrutinib treatment. The receptors shown here come from a human donor with chronic lymphocytic leukemia.

The chain uses TRBV28 and TRBJ1-2, with D unresolved. CDR1 is MDHEN and CDR2 is SYDVKM in the germline V gene. The CDR3 length is 13 residues. With 9 bases removed from V and 2 bases from J, the gap between germline ends came to 13 bases. The CDR3 coding sequence is TGTGCCAGTACTAACTTGCTCAACTATGGCTACACCTTC. This gives the protein CASTNLLNYGYTF.

This clone was observed once. The rearrangement uses TRBV6-6 and TRBJ2-7; D possibly corresponds to TRBD1 (7 bases). The CDR3 length is 15 residues. V lost 5 bases to trimming and J lost 0 bases, with 14 bases between them. In germline, CDR1 is MNHNY, CDR2 SVGAGI (reference sequence). CDR3 nucleotide sequence: TGTGCCAGCAGTGATTCAGGGGGACTCTCCTACGAGCAGTACTTC. Residues: CASSDSGGLSYEQYF.

The sample holds a few counts of this clone. The chain is built from TRBV12-1 and TRBJ2-2. TRBV12-1 is classified as a pseudogene. This CDR3 contains 16 residues. The CDR3 coding sequence is TGTGCCAGCAGCTTTGAGCCGGGGGCGGACACCGGGGAGCTGTTTTTT. Translating it yields CASSFEPGADTGELFF.

The chain couples TRBV30 to TRBJ2-7; D call uncertain. V shed 1 base and J shed 0 bases, with 7 bases lying between them. CDR1 and CDR2 (germline): GTSNPN, SVGIG (reference sequence). The CDR3 runs 13 residues. The CDR3 DNA follows: TGTGCCTGGAGTGGGACGGGCTCCTACGAGCAGTACTTC. The encoded protein is CAWSGTGSYEQYF.

The V call is TRBV27, the J call TRBJ1-5; a possible D gene is TRBD1 (6 bases). This CDR3 has 15 amino acids. Germline assignment: CDR1 MNHEY and CDR2 SMNVEV (reference sequence). Trimming shortened V by 2 bases and J by 6 bases, and 14 bases separated the two germline ends. The CDR3 is CASSLRAGESQPQHF. CDR3 nucleotide sequence: TGTGCCAGCAGTTTAAGGGCAGGGGAATCTCAGCCCCAGCATTTT.

The chain combines TRBV7-2 with TRBJ2-5; TRBD2 aligns across 12 bases. The CDR3 spans 16 residues. V gave up 5 bases and J gave up 5 bases; unmatched junction bases: 9. Germline loops: CDR1 SGHTA, CDR2 FQGNSA. CDR3 sequence (DNA): TGTGCCAGCAGCGTACTAGCGGGGGGCATGAGGGAGACCCAGTACTTC. Translated, it gives CASSVLAGGMRETQYF.

The chain combines TRBV5-1 with TRBJ1-2; the D gene is possibly TRBD1 (6 bases). V was cut by 6 bases and J by 2 bases, with 11 bases left in between. The germline CDR1 and CDR2 sequences are SGHRS and YFSETQ. The CDR3 sequence is 13 residues long. CDR3 protein: CASKADSNYGYTF. The DNA of the CDR3 is TGCGCCAGCAAGGCGGACAGCAACTATGGCTACACCTTC.

The chain uses TRBV7-8 and TRBJ1-2; D is ambiguous. Per germline, CDR1 SGHVS and CDR2 FQNEAQ. The CDR3 extends over 15 amino acids. V was pared by 4 bases and J by 0 bases, with 12 bases between. In DNA form, the CDR3 reads TGTGCCAGCAGCTCCAAAACCCGACCTAACTATGGCTACACCTTC. Translating it yields CASSSKTRPNYGYTF.

This clone turned up a few times. V usage is TRBV9 and J usage is TRBJ2-2; 9 nucleotides match TRBD1. V lost 0 bases, J lost 3 bases, and 3 bases stayed unmatched. Looked up from germline, CDR1 is SGDLS and CDR2 is YYNGEE. The CDR3 is 16 amino acids. CDR3 nucleotides: TGTGCCAGCAGCGTAGGCTACAGGGGGCACACCGGGGAGCTGTTTTTT. It yields the protein CASSVGYRGHTGELFF.

As regards this clone: Compared with germline, one end of the junction differs, possibly owing to a read error. The chain recombines TRBV6-6 with TRBJ1-2, with D perhaps TRBD1 (5 bases). Looked up from germline, CDR1 is MNHNY and CDR2 is SVGAGI (reference sequence). There are 12 residues in the CDR3. As DNA, the CDR3 is TGTGCCAGCAGTTCCCTGACAGTCCCGGGGCCCTTC. Its translation is CASSSLTVPGPF.

The chain uses TRBV7-9 and TRBJ2-3, with D possibly TRBD2 on 6 matching bases. From germline, CDR1 is SEHNR and CDR2 FQNEAQ (reference sequence). V was cut by 3 bases and J by 5 bases, with 9 bases left in between. This CDR3 is 13 amino acids long. The CDR3 DNA reads TGTGCCAGCAGCTTTCGGGGACTAGATACGCAGTATTTT. Protein product: CASSFRGLDTQYF.

V usage is TRBV7-2 and J usage is TRBJ1-5; D may be TRBD1 (5 bases). The CDR3 has 13 amino acids. Germline CDR1 is SGHTA and CDR2 is FQGNSA. Trimming removed 4 bases from V and 7 bases from J, with 11 bases in between. The CDR3 protein is CASSSWGGQPQHF. CDR3 bases: TGTGCCAGCAGCTCTTGGGGCGGGCAGCCCCAGCATTTT.

The chain employs TRBV7-7 and TRBJ2-5; 7 nucleotides line up with TRBD2. The trim removed 1 base at V and 1 base at J, leaving 6 bases unmatched. CDR3 length: 16 residues. CDR1 and CDR2 from the germline V gene are SSHAT and FNYEAQ (reference sequence). The DNA for the CDR3 is TGTGCCAGCAGCTTAGGTAGCGGGTTTTCCCAAGAGACCCAGTACTTC. Its translation: CASSLGSGFSQETQYF.

V and J are TRBV28 and TRBJ2-5; no clear D gene. Germline values: CDR1 MDHEN, CDR2 SYDVKM. This CDR3 comprises 12 residues. V was shortened by 1 base and J by 2 bases, with 2 bases between the two germline ends. The CDR3 loop reads CASSLLQETQYF. The CDR3 region has the DNA TGTGCCAGCAGTTTATTGCAAGAGACCCAGTACTTC.

J is TRBJ2-1 and V is TRBV2; 8 bases line up with TRBD1. The germline V gene encodes CDR1 SNHLY and CDR2 FYNNEI. The trim removed 5 bases at V and 9 bases at J, leaving 12 bases unmatched. The CDR3 totals 15 residues. The CDR3, as DNA: TGTGCCAGCAGTCCTTCCCCAACAGGGGGAGGTGAGCAGTTCTTC. This gives the protein CASSPSPTGGGEQFF.

This clone appeared a few times. V and J are TRBV11-2 and TRBJ2-4; D may correspond to TRBD1 or TRBD2 (6 bases each). There are 18 residues in the CDR3. The V gene's germline CDR1 is SGHAT and CDR2 FQNNGV. The V end was cut by 4 bases, the J end by 1 base, with 20 bases between. Written as DNA, the CDR3 is TGTGCCAGCAGCTCCTTGACCGCCGGGGGCAACGCCAAAAACATTCAGTACTTC. As protein: CASSSLTAGGNAKNIQYF.

This clone occurred a few times. This chain joins TRBV7-2 and TRBJ1-2, with 10 bases that match TRBD1. Germline lookup yields CDR1 SGHTA and CDR2 FQGNSA. Losses at the gene ends were 5 bases for V and 2 bases for J; bases not matched to a gene: 5. The CDR3 has 15 residues. As DNA, the CDR3 is TGTGCCAGCAGCCCTCCGGGACAGGGGAACTATGGCTACACCTTC. It yields the protein CASSPPGQGNYGYTF. The variable domain in full, with the rest retrieved from reference TRBV7-2 and TRBJ1-2, is GAGVSQSPSNKVTEKGKDVELRCDPISGHTALYWYRQSLGQGLEFLIYFQGNSAPDKSGLPSDRFSAERTGGSVSTLTIQRTQQEDSAVYLCASSPPGQGNYGYTFGSGTRLTVV.

The chain uses TRBV5-1 and TRBJ2-7; unclear D gene. CDR1 SGHRS and CDR2 YFSETQ come from the germline V gene. V was cut by 0 bases and J by 2 bases, with 21 bases left in between. The CDR3 sequence is 18 residues long. CDR3 loop: CASSLEPATNSITYEQYF. The DNA of the CDR3 is TGCGCCAGCAGCTTGGAGCCAGCCACTAACAGTATAACCTACGAGCAGTACTTC.

V gene TRBV6-1 combines with J gene TRBJ1-5; D possibly corresponds to TRBD1 (5 bases). Trimming removed 8 bases at V and 3 bases at J, with 11 bases between. Germline V CDR1 and CDR2: MNHNS, SASEGT. The CDR3 has 13 amino acids. The CDR3 spells CASRQTNNQPQHF. CDR3 nucleotides: TGTGCCAGCCGACAGACCAACAATCAGCCCCAGCATTTT.

The chain employs TRBV7-9 and TRBJ1-2; D unclear. This CDR3 has 13 amino acids. V was trimmed by 0 bases and J by 7 bases, leaving 9 bases between them. Germline V gene lookup returns CDR1 SEHNR and CDR2 FQNEAQ (reference sequence). In nucleotides, the CDR3 is TGTGCCAGCAGCTTAGCCTCGCGGGTTGGCTACACCTTC. This encodes CASSLASRVGYTF.

V gene TRBV5-1 combines with J gene TRBJ2-5; a weak D match, TRBD1 (6 bases). CDR3 length equals 14 residues. Germline V gene sequence: CDR1 SGHRS, CDR2 YFSETQ. V lost 4 bases to trimming and J lost 4 bases, with 14 bases between them. CDR3 region: CASSLGGVVETQYF. The CDR3 DNA is TGCGCCAGCAGCCTAGGGGGAGTGGTAGAGACCCAGTACTTC.

J is TRBJ1-1 and V is TRBV5-1; D uncertain. With 6 bases removed from V and 4 bases from J, the gap between germline ends came to 10 bases. Per germline, CDR1 SGHRS and CDR2 YFSETQ. The CDR3 has 12 residues. CDR3 in DNA: TGCGCCAGCACCGGGGTGGGCACTGAAGCTTTCTTT. The encoded protein is CASTGVGTEAFF.

There are a few counts of this clone. The chain couples TRBV19 to TRBJ2-7, with D possibly called TRBD1 or TRBD2 (6 bases each). The germline gives CDR1 LNHDA, CDR2 SQIVND (reference sequence). Trimming left V 3 bases short and J 5 bases short, with 17 bases between. This CDR3 is built from 15 residues. The CDR3 DNA reads as TGTGCCAGTAGTATCGGATCAGGGGAGGACCACGAGCAGTACTTC. Translated: CASSIGSGEDHEQYF.